This T cell receptor beta chain was documented in a study of T cell responses to AZD1222 COVID-19 vaccine. Study-level points and caveats: In the spike-specific TCR repertoire, nearly half reportedly target unmutated variant regions. White British donors predominated, females outnumbered males, and clonal diversity was possibly underestimated. Spike-wide vaccine-associated CD4 TCRs dominated at 160-218 and 743-854.

J lost 2 bases, V lost 9 bases, and 11 bases had no gene match. The CDR3 sequence is 17 residues long. Germline V gene sequence: CDR1 LNHDA, CDR2 SQIVND (reference sequence). Sequenced by immunoSEQ multiplex PCR; TCRdb stores in-frame clones only, minus some. The sample has about 160,000 clones; approximately 90% are singletons. As for this clone: Antigen specificity is unknown.

The sequences come from peripheral blood, collected on day 0 of MenACWY control vaccination. The chain recombines TRBV19 with TRBJ1-5, with 12 positions matching TRBD1. The TCR originated in an adult in good health. In DNA, the CDR3 is TGTGCCAGCACTCCGGGACAGGGGGCGATAGGCAATCAGCCCCAGCATTTT. This codes for CASTPGQGAIGNQPQHF.